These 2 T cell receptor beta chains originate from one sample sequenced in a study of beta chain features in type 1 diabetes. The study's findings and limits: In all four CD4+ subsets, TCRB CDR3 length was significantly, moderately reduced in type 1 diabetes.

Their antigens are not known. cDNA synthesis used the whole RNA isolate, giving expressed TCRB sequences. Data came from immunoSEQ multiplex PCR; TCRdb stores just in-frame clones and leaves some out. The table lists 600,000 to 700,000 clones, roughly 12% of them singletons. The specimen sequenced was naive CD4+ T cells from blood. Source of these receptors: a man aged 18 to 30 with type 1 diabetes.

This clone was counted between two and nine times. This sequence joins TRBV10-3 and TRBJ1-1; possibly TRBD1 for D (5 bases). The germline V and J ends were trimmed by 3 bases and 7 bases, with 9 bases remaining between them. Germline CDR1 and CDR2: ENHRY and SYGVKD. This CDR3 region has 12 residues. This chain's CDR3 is CAISEGRGEAFF. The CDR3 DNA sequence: TGTGCCATCAGTGAAGGGAGGGGTGAAGCTTTCTTT.

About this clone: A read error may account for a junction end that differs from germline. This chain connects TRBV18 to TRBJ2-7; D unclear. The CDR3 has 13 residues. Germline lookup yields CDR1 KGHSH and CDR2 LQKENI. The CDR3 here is CATSPHPDREQYF. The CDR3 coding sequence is TGTGCCACCTCACCGCATCCCGATCGGGAGCAGTACTTC.